The sequence of this T cell receptor beta chain was determined in a study of T cell responses to AZD1222 COVID-19 vaccine. Trimming pared 0 bases from V and 3 bases from J, leaving 3 bases between. CDR1 is SGHRS and CDR2 is YFSETQ in the germline V gene. CDR3 length equals 13 residues. For this clone: Its antigen remains unidentified.

Produced via immunoSEQ multiplex PCR; TCRdb's table is partial and in-frame only. The data show 150,000 or so clones, just over 90% seen once. Study-wide results and caveats: Clonal diversity was possibly underestimated, and the donors were mostly white British, with more females. A reported finding is that nearly half of spike-specific TCRs target unmutated variant regions. AZD1222 recipients seropositive at baseline numbered only five to seven. There were repertoire samples only from the period after the peak T cell response.

The specimen comprised peripheral blood, sampled on day 0 of MenACWY control vaccination. The receptor was isolated from an adult in good health. The chain is built from TRBV5-1 and TRBJ1-4; D is unresolved. The CDR3 sequence: CASSLAANEKLFF. The CDR3 DNA sequence: TGCGCCAGCAGCTTGGCGGCTAATGAAAAACTGTTTTTT.